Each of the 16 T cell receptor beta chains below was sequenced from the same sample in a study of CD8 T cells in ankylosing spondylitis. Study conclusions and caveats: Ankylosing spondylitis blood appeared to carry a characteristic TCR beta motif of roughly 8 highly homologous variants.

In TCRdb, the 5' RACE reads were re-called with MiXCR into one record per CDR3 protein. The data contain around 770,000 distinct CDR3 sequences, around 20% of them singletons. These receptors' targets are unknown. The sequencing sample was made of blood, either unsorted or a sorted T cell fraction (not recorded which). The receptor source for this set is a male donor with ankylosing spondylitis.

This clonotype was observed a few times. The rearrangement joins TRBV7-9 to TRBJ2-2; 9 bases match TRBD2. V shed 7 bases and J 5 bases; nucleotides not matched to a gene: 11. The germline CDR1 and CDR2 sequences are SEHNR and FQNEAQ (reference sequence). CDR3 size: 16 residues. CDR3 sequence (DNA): TGTGCCAGCACGCGGACCGGGACTAGCCAAACCGGGGAGCTGTTTTTT. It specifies CASTRTGTSQTGELFF.

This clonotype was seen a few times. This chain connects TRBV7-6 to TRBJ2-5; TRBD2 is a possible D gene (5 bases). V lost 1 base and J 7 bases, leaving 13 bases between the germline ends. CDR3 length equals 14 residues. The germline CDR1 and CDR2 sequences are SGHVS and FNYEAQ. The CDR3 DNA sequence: TGTGCCAGCAGCTTAGAGCGGAACTTCGCGACCCAGTACTTC. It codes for CASSLERNFATQYF.

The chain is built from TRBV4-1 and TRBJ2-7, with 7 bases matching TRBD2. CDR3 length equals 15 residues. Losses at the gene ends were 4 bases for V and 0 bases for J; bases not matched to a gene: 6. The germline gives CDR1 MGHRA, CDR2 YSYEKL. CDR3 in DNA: TGCGCCAGCAGCCCGCTGGGGGGGACCTCCTACGAGCAGTACTTC. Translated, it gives CASSPLGGTSYEQYF.

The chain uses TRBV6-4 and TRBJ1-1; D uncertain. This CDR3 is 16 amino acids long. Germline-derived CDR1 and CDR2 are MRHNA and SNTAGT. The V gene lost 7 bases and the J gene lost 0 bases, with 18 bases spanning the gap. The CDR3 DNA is TGTGCCAGCATACGTGGAGTCACCCTAATGAACACTGAAGCTTTCTTT. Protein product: CASIRGVTLMNTEAFF.

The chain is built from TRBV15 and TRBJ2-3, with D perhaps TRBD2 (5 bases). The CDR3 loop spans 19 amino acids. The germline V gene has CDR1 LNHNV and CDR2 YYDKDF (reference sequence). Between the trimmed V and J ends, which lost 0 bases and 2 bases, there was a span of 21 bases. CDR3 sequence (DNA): TGTGCCACCAGCAGAGACAAAACAATCTGGGGAGCTTCCACAGATACGCAGTATTTT. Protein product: CATSRDKTIWGASTDTQYF.

The CDR3 bases are TGTGCCAGCAGTTTTAGCGGGGGAGTGGCGGATGAGCAGTTCTTC. It codes for CASSFSGGVADEQFF. This chain joins TRBV12-3 or TRBV12-4 and TRBJ2-1, with TRBD2 matching 9 bases. The CDR3 is made up of 15 amino acids. Germline trimming cut 3 bases from V and 8 bases from J; bases unmatched to any gene: 8.

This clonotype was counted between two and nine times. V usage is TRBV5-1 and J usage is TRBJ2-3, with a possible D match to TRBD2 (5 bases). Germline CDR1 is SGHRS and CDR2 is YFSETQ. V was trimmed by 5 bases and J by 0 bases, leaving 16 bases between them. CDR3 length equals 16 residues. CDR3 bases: TGCGCCAGCAGTAGGGTCGGCGGGCCTAGCACAGATACGCAGTATTTT. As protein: CASSRVGGPSTDTQYF.

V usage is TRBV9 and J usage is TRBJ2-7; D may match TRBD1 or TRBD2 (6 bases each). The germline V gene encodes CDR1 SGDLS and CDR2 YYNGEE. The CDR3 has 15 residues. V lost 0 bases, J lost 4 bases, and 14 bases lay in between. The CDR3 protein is CASSVETGAGYEQYF. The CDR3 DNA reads TGTGCCAGCAGCGTAGAAACGGGGGCAGGGTACGAGCAGTACTTC.

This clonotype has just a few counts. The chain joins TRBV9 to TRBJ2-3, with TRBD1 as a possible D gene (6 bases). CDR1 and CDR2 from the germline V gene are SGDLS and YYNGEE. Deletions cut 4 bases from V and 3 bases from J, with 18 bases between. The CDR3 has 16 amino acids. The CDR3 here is CASSTSAGVFTDTQYF. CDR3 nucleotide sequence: TGTGCCAGCAGCACCTCAGCAGGGGTTTTTACAGATACGCAGTATTTT.

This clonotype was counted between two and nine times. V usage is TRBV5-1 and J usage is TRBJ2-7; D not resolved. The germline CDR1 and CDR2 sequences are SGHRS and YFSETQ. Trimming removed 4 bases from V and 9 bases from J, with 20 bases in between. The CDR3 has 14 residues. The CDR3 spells CASSTAGPQTAQYF. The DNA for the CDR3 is TGCGCCAGCAGCACAGCCGGGCCTCAGACGGCGCAGTACTTC. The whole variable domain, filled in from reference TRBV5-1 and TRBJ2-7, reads KAGVTQTPRYLIKTRGQQVTLSCSPISGHRSVSWYQQTPGQGLQFLFEYFSETQRNKGNFPGRFSGRQFSNSRSEMNVSTLELGDSALYLCASSTAGPQTAQYFGPGTRLTVT.

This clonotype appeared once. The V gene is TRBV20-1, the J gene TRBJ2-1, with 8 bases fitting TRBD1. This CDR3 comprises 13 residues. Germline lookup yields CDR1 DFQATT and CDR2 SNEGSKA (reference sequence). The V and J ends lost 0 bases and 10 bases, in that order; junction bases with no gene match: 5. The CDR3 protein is CSARDQGAGEQFF. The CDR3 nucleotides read TGCAGTGCTAGAGATCAGGGGGCAGGGGAGCAGTTCTTC.

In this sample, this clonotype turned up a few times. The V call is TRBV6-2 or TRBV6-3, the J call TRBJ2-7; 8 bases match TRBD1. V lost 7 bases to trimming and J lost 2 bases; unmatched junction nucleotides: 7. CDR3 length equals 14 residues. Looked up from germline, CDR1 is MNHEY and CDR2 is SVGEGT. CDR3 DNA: TGTGCCAGCACTGAGGACAGGGTGACCTACGAGCAGTACTTC. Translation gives CASTEDRVTYEQYF.

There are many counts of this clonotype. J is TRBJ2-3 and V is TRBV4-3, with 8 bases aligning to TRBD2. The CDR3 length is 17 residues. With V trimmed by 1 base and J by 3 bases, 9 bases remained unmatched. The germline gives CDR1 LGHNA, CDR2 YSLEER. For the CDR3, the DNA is TGCGCCAGCAGCCAAGCCCCGGTGGCTAGCGGGACAGATACGCAGTATTTT. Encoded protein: CASSQAPVASGTDTQYF.

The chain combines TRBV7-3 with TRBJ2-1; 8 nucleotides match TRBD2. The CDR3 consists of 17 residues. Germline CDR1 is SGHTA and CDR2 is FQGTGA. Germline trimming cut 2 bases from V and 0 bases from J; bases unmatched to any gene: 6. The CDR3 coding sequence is TGTGCCAGCAGCTTATTGGCCAGCGGGAGCTCCTACAATGAGCAGTTCTTC. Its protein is CASSLLASGSSYNEQFF.

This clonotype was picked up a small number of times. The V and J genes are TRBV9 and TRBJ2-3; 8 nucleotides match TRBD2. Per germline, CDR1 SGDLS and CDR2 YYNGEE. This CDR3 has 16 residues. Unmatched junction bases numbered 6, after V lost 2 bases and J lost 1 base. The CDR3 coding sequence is TGTGCCAGCAGCGTGAGCGGGAGTTTCGGCACAGATACGCAGTATTTT. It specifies CASSVSGSFGTDTQYF.

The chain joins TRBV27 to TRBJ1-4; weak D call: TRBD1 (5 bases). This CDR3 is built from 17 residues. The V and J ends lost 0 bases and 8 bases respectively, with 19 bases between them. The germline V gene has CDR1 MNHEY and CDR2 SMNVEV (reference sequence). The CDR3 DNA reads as TGTGCCAGCAGTTTATCTGACAGCCCGATTGGGGGGGAAAAACTGTTTTTT. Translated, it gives CASSLSDSPIGGEKLFF.